The next 9 T cell receptor beta chains were all read from a single sample in a study of T-cell memory formation after mild COVID-19. MiXCR, run by TCRdb on the 5' RACE reads, gives a single entry per CDR3 protein. The sample holds about 350,000 distinct CDR3 sequences, roughly 13% seen once. The sequencing sample was made of PBMCs or a T cell subset sorted from them (not recorded which). All receptors derive from a man between 18 and 29 years old who had mild COVID-19 (a few samples of this study predate the infection). Cell type and time point are not known.

This clonotype was detected only a few times. The rearrangement uses TRBV9 and TRBJ2-5; weak D call: TRBD2 (5 bases). The germline CDR1 and CDR2 sequences are SGDLS and YYNGEE. CDR3 length: 15 residues. V was pared by 1 base and J by 5 bases, with 15 bases between. DNA of the CDR3: TGTGCCAGCAGCGTAAACAGCGGAACGGGTGAGACCCAGTACTTC. Its protein product is CASSVNSGTGETQYF.

This clonotype came up a few times. The gene calls are TRBV11-3 and TRBJ2-5; D is perhaps TRBD2 (5 bases). Germline V gene lookup returns CDR1 SGHNT and CDR2 YENEEA. Trimming shortened V by 5 bases and J by 1 base, and 11 bases separated the two germline ends. This CDR3 contains 14 residues. Here the CDR3 reads CASSRDGPQETQYF. CDR3 nucleotide sequence: TGTGCCAGCAGCCGGGATGGACCCCAAGAGACCCAGTACTTC.

V usage is TRBV27 and J usage is TRBJ1-2, with TRBD1 matching 7 bases. CDR1 MNHEY and CDR2 SMNVEV come from the germline V gene (reference sequence). This CDR3 comprises 10 residues. V was pared by 9 bases and J by 5 bases, with 0 bases of the junction left unmatched. In nucleotides, the CDR3 is TGTGCCAGACAGGGGTATGGCTACACCTTC. Translating it yields CARQGYGYTF.

A few counts support this clonotype. The rearrangement joins TRBV5-5 to TRBJ2-7; 9 nucleotides line up with TRBD1. The CDR3 contains 15 residues. Per germline, CDR1 SGHKS and CDR2 YYEKEE (reference sequence). The J segment lost 3 bases and the V segment lost 4 bases, leaving 8 bases of the junction unmatched. The CDR3 spells CASSPTGGGLYEQYF. The CDR3 DNA reads TGTGCCAGCAGCCCGACAGGGGGAGGACTCTACGAGCAGTACTTC.

This clonotype showed up just once. CDR3 coding DNA: TGTGCCAGCAGTTGGGGAACAGGCAGGGATCCGACCTTC. Protein product: CASSWGTGRDPTF. This chain uses TRBV12-3 or TRBV12-4 with TRBJ1-2, with D perhaps TRBD1 (5 bases). The CDR3 is 13 amino acids. V lost 4 bases, J lost 14 bases, and 20 bases lay in between.

The genes are TRBV6-1 and TRBJ1-2; D perhaps matches TRBD1 (5 bases). The germline V gene has CDR1 MNHNS and CDR2 SASEGT. The V end lost 8 bases, the J end lost 8 bases, and 15 bases lay between the germline ends. The CDR3 is 12 amino acids. CDR3 nucleotide sequence: TGTGCCAGCCAGGGACCGGGATTGGGCTACACCTTC. It translates to CASQGPGLGYTF.

The chain links TRBV2 to TRBJ2-5; TRBD2 matches at 10 bases. This CDR3 spans 15 amino acids. Per the germline V gene, CDR1 is SNHLY and CDR2 is FYNNEI. The V segment lost 7 bases and the J segment 5 bases; nucleotides outside the gene matches: 10. CDR3 amino acids: CASISGGHRWETQYF. In nucleotides, the CDR3 is TGTGCCAGCATTAGCGGGGGGCATCGGTGGGAGACCCAGTACTTC. Drawing the rest from reference TRBV2 and TRBJ2-5, the complete variable domain is EPEVTQTPSHQVTQMGQEVILRCVPISNHLYFYWYRQILGQKVEFLVSFYNNEISEKSEIFDDQFSVERPDGSNFTLKIRSTKLEDSAMYFCASISGGHRWETQYFGPGTRLLVL.

A few counts support this clonotype. This sequence joins TRBV2 and TRBJ1-2; D unresolved. Trimming removed 6 bases from V and 8 bases from J, with 16 bases in between. There are 13 residues in the CDR3. Looked up from germline, CDR1 is SNHLY and CDR2 is FYNNEI. The CDR3: CASSYTDLTGYTF. In nucleotides, the CDR3 is TGTGCCAGCAGCTACACGGACTTAACGGGCTACACCTTC. Full variable domain (rest looked up from reference TRBV2 and TRBJ1-2): EPEVTQTPSHQVTQMGQEVILRCVPISNHLYFYWYRQILGQKVEFLVSFYNNEISEKSEIFDDQFSVERPDGSNFTLKIRSTKLEDSAMYFCASSYTDLTGYTFGSGTRLTVV.

Regarding this clonotype: Sequence at one end of the junction differs from germline and may be a read error. V usage is TRBV7-7 and J usage is TRBJ2-5; D tentatively fits TRBD1 or TRBD2 (5 bases each). Per germline, CDR1 SSHAT and CDR2 FNYEAQ (reference sequence). The CDR3 consists of 13 residues. The CDR3 is CASSSRGAETQYF. CDR3 bases: TGTGCTAGCAGCTCAAGAGGGGCGGAGACCCAGTACTTC.